Presented here are 32 T cell receptor beta chains from one specimen sequenced in a study of cytomegalovirus exposure and HLA in healthy donors. Use of 60 Vbeta and 13 Jbeta primers characterized the PCR. TCRdb's copy holds only in-frame clones and misses some; the assay was immunoSEQ multiplex PCR. The sample yields 150,000 or so clones, around 83% seen once. The sample consisted of PBMCs. The source of these receptors is a man aged 18 to 30 in good health and CMV-seropositive.

This chain uses TRBV19 with TRBJ1-2, with D possibly matching TRBD1 (6 bases). V was clipped by 10 bases and J by 8 bases, with 17 bases between them. Germline CDR1 and CDR2: LNHDA and SQIVND (reference sequence). The CDR3 spans 12 residues. The CDR3, as DNA: TGTGCCACCTCGGCAGGGGAAGTGGGCTACACCTTC. Protein: CATSAGEVGYTF.

V is TRBV7-9 and J is TRBJ2-3; tentative D call: TRBD1 (5 bases). Germline V gene sequence: CDR1 SEHNR, CDR2 FQNEAQ (reference sequence). V lost 4 bases to trimming and J lost 0 bases, with 20 bases between them. The CDR3 runs 18 residues. This chain's CDR3 is CASSSSLRGRYSTDTQYF. As DNA, the CDR3 is TGTGCCAGCAGCTCCAGCTTAAGGGGCCGATATAGCACAGATACGCAGTATTTT.

This clone appeared a few times. This chain joins TRBV7-2 and TRBJ1-2, with a possible D match to TRBD1 (6 bases). Germline values: CDR1 SGHTA, CDR2 FQGNSA. This CDR3 contains 13 residues. Trimming left V 1 base short and J 7 bases short, with 10 bases between. The CDR3 is CASSLDQDSGYTF. CDR3 nucleotide sequence: TGTGCCAGCAGCTTAGATCAGGACAGTGGCTACACCTTC. The full variable domain, with the rest looked up from reference TRBV7-2 and TRBJ1-2, is GAGVSQSPSNKVTEKGKDVELRCDPISGHTALYWYRQSLGQGLEFLIYFQGNSAPDKSGLPSDRFSAERTGGSVSTLTIQRTQQEDSAVYLCASSLDQDSGYTFGSGTRLTVV.

The chain recombines TRBV11-2 with TRBJ2-3, with unresolved D. Germline CDR1 reads SGHAT; CDR2 reads FQNNGV. This CDR3 contains 15 residues. Trimming stripped 2 bases from V and 2 bases from J, with 11 bases between. CDR3 in DNA: TGTGCCAGCAGCTTATCCCAGTTACCCACAGATACGCAGTATTTT. Amino acids: CASSLSQLPTDTQYF.

The chain recombines TRBV6-5 with TRBJ1-2; unclear D gene. CDR1 and CDR2 from the germline V gene are MNHEY and SVGAGI. The CDR3 runs 12 residues. The V gene lost 7 bases and the J gene lost 9 bases, with 15 bases spanning the gap. CDR3 residues: CASIGGGLSYTF. For the CDR3, the DNA is TGTGCCAGCATTGGAGGCGGGCTGAGCTACACCTTC.

The chain carries TRBV25-1 and TRBJ2-7; 7 bases fit TRBD1. V lost 6 bases, J lost 5 bases, and 13 bases stayed unmatched. The germline V gene has CDR1 MGHDK and CDR2 SYGVNS. The CDR3 covers 15 residues. In DNA form, the CDR3 reads TGTGCCAGCAGGAGAATCGGACAGGACTCACACGAGCAGTACTTC. Translating gives CASRRIGQDSHEQYF.

The genes are TRBV11-3 and TRBJ2-6, with 9 bases that match TRBD1. The CDR3 spans 17 residues. After removal of 5 bases from V and 2 bases from J, the junction contained 7 bases not matched to a gene. Per germline, CDR1 SGHNT and CDR2 YENEEA. The CDR3: CASSQDRGLPGANVLTF. The CDR3 DNA reads TGTGCCAGCAGCCAGGACAGGGGACTCCCTGGGGCCAACGTCCTGACTTTC.

The genes are TRBV4-1 and TRBJ2-1; the match to TRBD1 covers 8 bases. The CDR3 contains 15 residues. Germline values: CDR1 MGHRA, CDR2 YSYEKL. The junction had 4 bases not matched to a gene; V was cut back by 0 bases and J by 6 bases. The CDR3 DNA follows: TGCGCCAGCAGCCAAGATCCCGGACAGGGCAATGAGCAGTTCTTC. This encodes CASSQDPGQGNEQFF.

This chain links TRBV5-1 with TRBJ2-3; 10 bases fit TRBD2. The CDR3 is 16 amino acids. Germline CDR1 SGHRS, CDR2 YFSETQ. V was pared by 0 bases and J by 4 bases, with 5 bases of the junction left unmatched. The CDR3 spells CASSLAPSGGSDTQYF. As DNA, the CDR3 is TGCGCCAGCAGCTTGGCTCCTAGCGGGGGATCAGATACGCAGTATTTT.

The J gene is TRBJ2-5, the V gene TRBV9; 7 bases align to TRBD1. The germline gives CDR1 SGDLS, CDR2 YYNGEE. The CDR3 contains 15 residues. V trimming: 0 bases; J trimming: 3 bases; junction bases outside the gene matches: 5. DNA for the CDR3: TGTGCCAGCAGCGTAGAACCGACAGGGAAAGAGACCCAGTACTTC. Its protein is CASSVEPTGKETQYF.

The chain's CDR3 is CASSLVTEYEQYF. DNA for the CDR3: TGTGCCAGCAGCTTAGTCACAGAATACGAGCAGTACTTC. The chain links TRBV7-2 to TRBJ2-7; D uncertain. Looked up from germline, CDR1 is SGHTA and CDR2 is FQGNSA. With 1 base removed from V and 4 bases from J, the gap between germline ends came to 8 bases. The CDR3 contains 13 residues.

The chain combines TRBV29-1 with TRBJ2-1; maybe TRBD1 (7 bases). V lost 4 bases and J lost 10, with 14 bases in between. The CDR3 is 12 amino acids. Germline CDR1 is SQVTM and CDR2 is ANQGSEA. The DNA of the CDR3 is TGCAGCGTTGGAAGGGAGGACAGGGAGCAGTTCTTC. Residues: CSVGREDREQFF.

The V gene is TRBV6-1, the J gene TRBJ1-5; no definite D call. Trimming pared 4 bases from V and 6 bases from J, leaving 7 bases between. In germline, CDR1 is MNHNS, CDR2 SASEGT. The CDR3 extends over 12 amino acids. The CDR3 sequence: CASSGRLQPQHF. DNA for the CDR3: TGTGCCAGCAGTGGCAGGCTTCAGCCCCAGCATTTT.

In this sample, this clone turned up a few times. The CDR3: CASSQDPGRGLRGELFF. The CDR3 DNA follows: TGTGCCAGCAGCCAAGATCCGGGCAGGGGGCTACGCGGGGAGCTGTTTTTT. This rearrangement joins TRBV14 to TRBJ2-2; 8 bases match TRBD1. CDR1 and CDR2 (germline): SGHDN, FVKESK. V was clipped by 0 bases and J by 7 bases; unmatched bases: 10. CDR3 length equals 17 residues.

This chain joins TRBV30 and TRBJ2-1; TRBD1 agrees at 7 bases. The CDR3 consists of 14 residues. The germline gives CDR1 GTSNPN, CDR2 SVGIG (reference sequence). Trimming took 5 bases from V and 0 from J; bases not matched to a gene: 4. Written as DNA, the CDR3 is TGTGCCTGGGGCTCAGGGGGCTCCTACAATGAGCAGTTCTTC. It is translated as CAWGSGGSYNEQFF.

The chain uses TRBV29-1 and TRBJ1-1; 7 nucleotides line up with TRBD1. CDR3 length: 11 residues. Germline V gives CDR1 SQVTM, CDR2 ANQGSEA. The V gene end was trimmed by 4 bases and the J gene end by 7 bases; junction bases not matched to a gene: 3. The CDR3 protein is CSVGQGLEAFF. The CDR3 region has the DNA TGCAGCGTTGGACAGGGCCTTGAAGCTTTCTTT. The variable domain in full, completed from reference TRBV29-1 and TRBJ1-1, reads SAVISQKPSRDICQRGTSLTIQCQVDSQVTMMFWYRQQPGQSLTLIATANQGSEATYESGFVIDKFPISRPNLTFSTLTVSNMSPEDSSIYLCSVGQGLEAFFGQGTRLTVV.

This chain links TRBV6-1 with TRBJ1-1; tentatively, D is TRBD1 (6 bases). CDR1 MNHNS and CDR2 SASEGT come from the germline V gene. This CDR3 is 15 amino acids long. Trimming removed 3 bases at V and 5 bases at J, with 16 bases between. CDR3 nucleotides: TGTGCCAGCAGTGATGGGGGGGCTGTTAGGACTGAAGCTTTCTTT. It translates to CASSDGGAVRTEAFF.

This clone was recorded only once. This sequence joins TRBV6-1 and TRBJ1-1, with D perhaps matching TRBD1 (5 bases). This CDR3 has 14 amino acids. V was trimmed by 3 bases and J by 0 bases, leaving 8 bases between them. The germline gives CDR1 MNHNS, CDR2 SASEGT. The CDR3 DNA follows: TGTGCCAGCAGTGAGCGGGGGGTGAACACTGAAGCTTTCTTT. This gives the protein CASSERGVNTEAFF.

The chain recombines TRBV15 with TRBJ2-1, with a weak D call TRBD2 (7 bases). There are 15 residues in the CDR3. Trimming removed 4 bases at V and 9 bases at J, with 19 bases between. Germline values: CDR1 LNHNV, CDR2 YYDKDF (reference sequence). The DNA for the CDR3 is TGTGCCACCAGCACCACCCGAGGGGGGGCCGGTGAGCAGTTCTTC. The encoded protein is CATSTTRGGAGEQFF.

On this clone: Other DNA sequences within the sample encode an identical CDR3. The chain links TRBV2 to TRBJ1-2, with D hard to call. Germline V lookup: CDR1 SNHLY, CDR2 FYNNEI. The CDR3 has 12 amino acids. The V end was cut by 2 bases, the J end by 5 bases, with 6 bases between. CDR3 sequence reads: CASSESGYGYTF. Written as DNA, the CDR3 is TGTGCCAGCAGTGAATCGGGTTATGGCTACACCTTC.

This clone appeared a few times. The chain recombines TRBV11-2 with TRBJ2-5; the D gene is possibly TRBD2 (6 bases). The V gene's germline CDR1 is SGHAT and CDR2 FQNNGV. The length of the CDR3 is 15 residues. The V end lost 6 bases, the J end lost 4 bases, and 18 bases lay between the germline ends. The CDR3 DNA reads as TGTGCCAGCAGGATAGGCGGGGCGTGGGGAGAGACCCAGTACTTC. It yields the protein CASRIGGAWGETQYF. Full variable domain (rest looked up from reference TRBV11-2 and TRBJ2-5): EAGVAQSPRYKIIEKRQSVAFWCNPISGHATLYWYQQILGQGPKLLIQFQNNGVVDDSQLPKDRFSAERLKGVDSTLKIQPAKLEDSAVYLCASRIGGAWGETQYFGPGTRLLVL.

About this clone itself: An end of the junction differs from the germline gene, which may be a read error. The rearrangement links TRBV7-9 to TRBJ1-1; D is unresolved. Germline-derived CDR1 and CDR2 are SEHNR and FQNEAQ (reference sequence). CDR3 size: 19 residues. CDR3 nucleotides: TGTGCCAGCAGCCTAGCCGGTATCGGGGAGAGGGCCCGGAACACTGAAGCTTTCTTT. Translating it yields CASSLAGIGERARNTEAFF.

The J gene is TRBJ2-2, the V gene TRBV5-1; D gene ambiguous. V was pared by 4 bases and J by 4 bases, with 8 bases between. CDR3 length: 13 residues. Germline V gene data show CDR1 as SGHRS and CDR2 as YFSETQ. The CDR3 is CASSSTATGELFF. CDR3 sequence (DNA): TGCGCCAGCAGCAGCACAGCCACCGGGGAGCTGTTTTTT.

The chain uses TRBV7-2 and TRBJ2-7, with TRBD1 matching 9 bases. Trimming cost V 1 base and J 4 bases; bases outside gene matches: 8. Per germline, CDR1 SGHTA and CDR2 FQGNSA. The CDR3 extends over 16 amino acids. Here the CDR3 reads CASSLVGTGKLYEQYF. The CDR3, as DNA: TGTGCCAGCAGCTTAGTAGGGACAGGGAAACTTTACGAGCAGTACTTC.

V is TRBV10-3 and J is TRBJ1-1; D not resolved. Germline V CDR1 and CDR2: ENHRY, SYGVKD. The V and J ends lost 4 bases and 0 bases respectively, with 9 bases between them. The CDR3 is made up of 14 amino acids. CDR3 DNA sequence: TGTGCCATCAGTGTAGACAAGATGAACACTGAAGCTTTCTTT. It is translated as CAISVDKMNTEAFF.

This clone has just one count. The chain combines TRBV7-2 with TRBJ2-3, with 11 bases matching TRBD2. The CDR3 extends over 16 amino acids. J was trimmed by 6 bases and V by 5 bases; bases with no gene match: 10. The germline gives CDR1 SGHTA, CDR2 FQGNSA. CDR3 region: CASSPRLAGYTDTQYF. CDR3 coding DNA: TGTGCCAGCAGCCCCCGACTAGCGGGGTATACTGATACGCAGTATTTT.

CDR3 bases: TGTGCCAGCAGCCCGGGACTAGCGGGGATGAGCTCCTACAATGAGCAGTTCTTC. Translation: CASSPGLAGMSSYNEQFF. The V gene is TRBV7-6, the J gene TRBJ2-1, with 13 bases that match TRBD2. Germline V gene lookup returns CDR1 SGHVS and CDR2 FNYEAQ. Unmatched junction bases numbered 7, after V lost 5 bases and J lost 0 bases. The CDR3 is 18 residues long.

The rearrangement joins TRBV2 to TRBJ1-4, with 10 bases that match TRBD1. CDR3 size: 14 residues. J was trimmed by 10 bases and V by 7 bases; bases with no gene match: 9. Germline CDR1 is SNHLY and CDR2 is FYNNEI. CDR3 in DNA: TGTGCCAGCACCGATTCGGACAGGGGGGGAAAACTGTTTTTT. It codes for CASTDSDRGGKLFF.

In DNA, the CDR3 is TGTGCCAGCAGTGAAGAAACGGGGGTTGGGCATCAGCCCCAGCATTTT. It codes for CASSEETGVGHQPQHF. V usage is TRBV6-1 and J usage is TRBJ1-5, with D possibly TRBD1 on 5 matching bases. The germline V gene has CDR1 MNHNS and CDR2 SASEGT. Trimming took off 1 base at V and 5 bases at J, with 15 bases between the two ends. The CDR3 extends over 16 amino acids.

The rearrangement uses TRBV11-3 and TRBJ2-7; D ambiguous. CDR1 SGHNT and CDR2 YENEEA come from the germline V gene. CDR3 size: 14 residues. Deletions cut 1 base from V and 5 bases from J, with 12 bases between. Written as DNA, the CDR3 is TGTGCCAGCAGCTTAGTGTCAGGTTTCGACGAGCAGTACTTC. Amino acids: CASSLVSGFDEQYF.

The V gene is TRBV29-1, the J gene TRBJ1-1; 7 positions agree with TRBD1. Germline values: CDR1 SQVTM, CDR2 ANQGSEA. After removal of 3 bases from V and 0 bases from J, the junction contained 4 bases not matched to a gene. CDR3 length equals 14 residues. The DNA of the CDR3 is TGCAGCGTTGACTACAGGGGATTGAACACTGAAGCTTTCTTT. Protein product: CSVDYRGLNTEAFF.

V gene TRBV7-3 combines with J gene TRBJ2-1; TRBD1 matches 9 bases. The J segment lost 10 bases and the V segment lost 5 bases, leaving 3 bases of the junction unmatched. The CDR3 is 12 amino acids. The germline V gene encodes CDR1 SGHTA and CDR2 FQGTGA. The CDR3: CASSGGTGEQFF. The DNA for the CDR3 is TGTGCCAGCAGCGGGGGGACAGGGGAGCAGTTCTTC. Together with reference TRBV7-3 and TRBJ2-1, the CDR3 gives the full variable domain: GAGVSQTPSNKVTEKGKYVELRCDPISGHTALYWYRQSLGQGPEFLIYFQGTGAADDSGLPNDRFFAVRPEGSVSTLKIQRTERGDSAVYLCASSGGTGEQFFGPGTRLTVL.